The present T cell receptor beta chain was sequenced within a study of T cell repertoires in cytomegalovirus infection. For the study at large: TCR beta signatures that were public indicated CMV infection and matching HLA type.

Details on this clonotype: The antigen remains unidentified.

Germline lookup yields CDR1 LGHNT and CDR2 FRNRAP. The CDR3 runs to 16 residues. J gave up 5 bases and V 2 bases, and 6 bases lay outside the gene matches. TCRdb redid the calling of the reads with MiXCR, one entry per CDR3 protein. The profile shows under 150,000 distinct CDR3 sequences, 30% to 35% of them singletons. The J gene is TRBJ2-2, the V gene TRBV12-5; TRBD1 aligns across 9 bases. Material: CD8+ T cells from cultured PBMCs, obtained from culture after CMV antigen stimulation. The TCR originated in a human donor in good health (CMV status not recorded). Some clones in this sample may be carry-over from other donors' samples. The CDR3 protein is CASGLQGTGRTGELFF. The CDR3, as DNA: TGTGCTAGTGGTTTGCAGGGGACAGGGAGAACCGGGGAGCTGTTTTTT.